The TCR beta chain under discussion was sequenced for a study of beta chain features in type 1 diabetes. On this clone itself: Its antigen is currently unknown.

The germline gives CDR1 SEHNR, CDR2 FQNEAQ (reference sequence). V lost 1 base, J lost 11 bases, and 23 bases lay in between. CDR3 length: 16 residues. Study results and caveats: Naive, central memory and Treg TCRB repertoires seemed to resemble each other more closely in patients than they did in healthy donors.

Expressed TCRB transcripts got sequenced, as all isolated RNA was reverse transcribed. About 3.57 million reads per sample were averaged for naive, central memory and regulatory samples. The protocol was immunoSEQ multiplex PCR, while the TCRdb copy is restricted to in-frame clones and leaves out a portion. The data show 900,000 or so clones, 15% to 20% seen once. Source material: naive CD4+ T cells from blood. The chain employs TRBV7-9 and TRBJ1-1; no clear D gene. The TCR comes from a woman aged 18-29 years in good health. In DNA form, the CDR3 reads TGTGCCAGCAGCTTAGTGGCGGATAGAATCCCGTTGTGGGCTTTCTTT. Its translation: CASSLVADRIPLWAFF.